This TCR beta chain was identified in a study of blood T cells in healthy people across ages. General study results and limits: Among long-lived donors, naive CD4+ cells were more numerous and diversity higher than in aged donors.

It was with a sample-barcoded 5' primer and a J-beta primer mix that a second PCR of roughly 6 to 11 cycles was run. Every cDNA was tagged by a template-switch adaptor with 12 random nucleotides. TCRdb itself ran the 5' RACE reads through MiXCR, one entry per CDR3 protein. The sample includes approximately 900,000 distinct CDR3 sequences, about 48% of them seen just once. The CDR3 runs to 15 residues. Germline V gives CDR1 LGHDT, CDR2 YNNKEL (reference sequence). Trimming at V came to 1 base and at J to 1 base, leaving 3 bases not matched to a gene. In regard to this clonotype: Its target is unknown.

Donation came from healthy Caucasian individuals in Russia who were aged roughly 6 to 95. The chain employs TRBV3-1 and TRBJ1-1; TRBD1 matches at 7 bases. The receptor's source is a man aged 25 to 40 in good health. The material sequenced was blood. The CDR3 bases are TGTGCCAGCAGCCAAGCCTCAGGGGGGAACACTGAAGCTTTCTTT. Translating gives CASSQASGGNTEAFF.